This T cell receptor beta chain was recorded in a study of blood T cells in healthy people across ages. V gave up 1 base and J gave up 8 bases, with 11 bases separating them. There are 13 residues in the CDR3. Germline CDR1 is MGHDK and CDR2 is SYGVNS. Through a sample-barcoded 5' primer and a J-beta primer mix, a second PCR was run for roughly 6 to 12 cycles. TCRdb reprocessed the 5' RACE reads via MiXCR and lists one record per CDR3 protein. Of roughly 800,000 distinct CDR3 sequences detected, 25% appear once; the ten largest clones hold more than 8.5%. This clonotype was seen a handful of times. This sample was also put to use in a study of T cells of mothers and their children.

The clonotype originates from a boy younger than 18 in good health. The chain recombines TRBV25-1 with TRBJ1-2; D is unclear. The sequencing sample was made of blood. CDR3 protein: CASSELRVDGYTF. In DNA, the CDR3 is TGTGCCAGCAGTGAATTGAGGGTTGACGGCTACACCTTC.